Below, one TCR beta chain is given with its context. This specimen belongs to a study of response to subunit inactivated influenza vaccine. TCRdb re-called the RT-PCR reads with MiXCR, one entry per CDR3 protein. The table records more than 700,000 distinct CDR3 sequences, around 20% of them present only once. Germline-derived CDR1 and CDR2 are SEHNR and FQNEAQ (reference sequence). The CDR3 consists of 15 residues. The ends lost 5 bases at V and 9 bases at J; junction bases unmatched: 13. Here the sequenced sample was PBMCs from blood, taken roughly 5 days after vaccination. The sequence derives from a man aged 50-60 years who received an inactivated influenza vaccine. This chain uses TRBV7-9 with TRBJ2-1, with TRBD2 matching over 7 bases. This chain's CDR3 is CASSPPGTNFGEQFF. CDR3 bases: TGTGCCAGCAGCCCCCCCGGGACTAATTTCGGTGAGCAGTTCTTC.